This entry is about one TCR beta chain. The clone's antigen remains unknown. No base-level quality is on record; no much larger clone is a single base apart. Participants were included only if at least one PBMC sample before ART initiation and at least two post-ART samples were available. Every participant with HIV received treatment in the United States of America. Before DNA extraction, cryopreserved samples of about 0.95-10 million PBMC were thawed and washed. At the time of the earliest PBMC sample, participants with HIV were aged between about 20 and 60 years. Per participant, PBMC samples came from 1-4 timepoints prior to ART initiation and 2-8 timepoints following ART initiation, for a median of 7 samples. Serial HIV viral load, CD4+ T-cell count, ART history and demographic data were obtained for every participant. Genomic DNA was extracted from unsorted PBMC with a Qiagen kit on a QIAcube, processed in batches of 12 samples.

Trimming takes 1 base from V and 4 bases from J, and the germline ends sit 8 bases apart. For CDR1 and CDR2, the germline V gene lists MGHRA and YSYEKL. The CDR3 measures 14 amino acids from cysteine to phenylalanine. The kept DNA is CDR3 alone, 42 bases in frame from the first base. This sample stems from a study of long-term antiretroviral therapy in people with HIV (dated by TCRdb to 2021 to 2024). For context, the study as a whole: The earliest samples were collected approximately a decade before the 2015 WHO recommendation for immediate ART, a period when ART was typically delayed until CD4 counts fell. No cross-contamination during QIAcube processing turned up in test extractions that ran a monoclonal T-cell line alongside about 35 polyclonal samples. Of the approximately 32 participants with HIV, fewer than twelve were female. A total of roughly 200 cryopreserved PBMC samples came from a few dozen adults with confirmed HIV infection and were collected serially over a mean of about six years (range 1-12). Whether ART initiation and durable HIV suppression were associated with changes in peripheral blood TRB repertoire composition and diversity was tested in a retrospective serial study.

Study-level results and caveats: Samples dated from the mid-2000s to the late 2010s, and the ART regimens used may be less effective than current ones. Expanded TRB clones identified before ART initiation dominated the repertoire at all time points, although this dominance fluctuated and declined in many PLHIV after ART. Narrower CDR3 length ranges were observed in HIV repertoires than in controls, and an antigen-experienced repertoire with only a slight naive shift after ART was suggested by the network structure. Because pre-ART samples had limited cell numbers, profiling was done on unsorted PBMC rather than on sorted CD4+ and CD8+ T cells. Owing to limited PBMC availability, only the TCR beta chain was sequenced, without alpha chain pairing. Starting ART was linked to a significant rise in TRB diversity, yet even after long-term ART the diversity remained significantly lower than in transplant donor controls. No data were available on ART adherence, viral resistance or therapy changes, limiting inferences about post-ART repertoire changes.

The immunoSEQ hsTCRB v3.0 assay was used at survey level resolution to sequence the TRB variable region. The targeted TRB sequencing depth was roughly 40,000-50,000 T-cell genomes per sample. An Illumina MiSeq with a v3 150-cycle kit was used to sequence the pooled TRB libraries. The paper's processing steps were these. Repertoire analysis ran in R within a reproducible Nextflow workflow covering QC, data transformation and analysis. LymphoSeq2, an R package for AIRR-Seq data exploration, was used to implement custom analyses. A handful of samples that produced fewer than 5000 total TRB sequences were removed, so under 200 HIV repertoires were analyzed. Of the approximately 190 retained HIV repertoires, almost 60 were collected before and roughly 130 after ART initiation. Repertoires were downsampled to 5000 TRB nucleotide sequences, and summary statistics were averaged over 100 downsampling iterations. The analysis kept only TRB sequences whose CDR3 regions were at least seven amino acids long. Diversity was measured with a Shannon entropy-derived clonality score and the Gini coefficient. In the repertoire networks, any two of the top 5000 CDR3 amino acid sequences were connected whenever the two sequences differed by an edit distance of one. Antigen specificity groups and MHC restriction were predicted for TRB CDR3 amino acid sequences with GLIPH2. To flag known associations with CMV, EBV, HIV or tissue antigens, CDR3 amino acid sequences were compared against VDJdb and McPAS-TCR. Pre-ART, post-ART and control groups were compared with Wilcoxon signed-rank tests and Holm-Bonferroni correction. This is the immuneACCESS table as TCRdb keeps it, with only in-frame sequences that have V and J called. A part of the clones is gone; compared with another copy, unresolved V genes explain less than half, and the rest is unexplained. V, J and clone size were drawn from that table, and D and trimming were deduced from the DNA. Within this sample are 30,000 to 40,000 clones, with around 79% of them counted one time only. About 3% of the sample belongs to the ten largest clones.

The chain is assembled from TRBV4-1 and TRBJ1-5; the D gene is unclear. This sample comprised unsorted PBMCs, obtained 1.9 years after starting antiretroviral therapy. The receptor's source is a young man with HIV. The CDR3 region: CASSQVELNQPQHF. The nucleotides are TGCGCCAGCAGCCAAGTGGAGCTAAATCAGCCCCAGCATTTT.